This TCR beta chain was captured by sequencing in a study of cytotoxic CD8 clonotypes in ibrutinib-treated CLL. Across the study: Response samples were taken after a median of approximately 12 months on treatment, range 6 to 36.

The assay was immunoSEQ multiplex PCR, and TCRdb's table has in-frame clones only and misses some. The table includes over 100,000 clones, about 58% detected once. CDR1 and CDR2 (germline): MNHNS, SASEGT. The CDR3 runs to 14 residues. V lost 4 bases, J lost 11 bases, and 15 bases lay in between. With respect to this clone: Its antigen is currently unknown.

Study-wide results and caveats: Collection times varied between progressing and sustained-remission patients. Whereas clonality rose at ibrutinib response, it declined toward baseline at progression.

This TCR derives from a human donor with chronic lymphocytic leukemia. Source: PBMCs, taken after 24 months of ibrutinib treatment. The J gene is TRBJ1-6, the V gene TRBV6-1; a weak D match, TRBD1 (6 bases). This chain's CDR3 is CASSARLTGTPLHF. CDR3 sequence (DNA): TGTGCCAGCAGTGCGCGACTCACAGGGACACCCCTCCACTTT.